Given below is one T cell receptor (beta chain) in context. Its antigen remains unknown. The data stem from a study of T-cell reconstitution after alpha-beta-depleted transplantation in children. Study-wide points: After transplant, at about two months, alpha-beta T cells were reportedly derived from several hundred expanded graft clones. Diversity of TCRbeta at day 60 was high in some patients, arising from surviving recipient T cells and thymic progenitors. A year had passed since transplant, and T-cell counts and diversity by then came mostly from newly produced T cells.

Germline CDR1 and CDR2: MNHEY and SMNVEV (reference sequence). The CDR3 contains 12 residues. The germline V and J ends were trimmed by 6 bases and 1 base, with 6 bases remaining between them. During its preparation, the TCRbeta library received unique molecular identifiers. TCRdb re-called the PCR reads with MiXCR, one entry per CDR3 protein. Of about 500,000 distinct CDR3 sequences in the sample, approximately 10% were seen once. The chain combines TRBV27 with TRBJ2-5; D is uncertain. The receptor was isolated from a female patient aged 2 to 10 who had a stem cell transplant for aplastic anemia, so the T cells may come from the graft donor. The specimen was PBMCs, mostly from graft donor cells, collected 180 days after TCRalphabeta/CD19-depleted stem cell transplant. The CDR3 sequence: CASRSLQETQYF. CDR3 sequence (DNA): TGTGCCAGCAGAAGCCTCCAAGAGACCCAGTACTTC.